This record concerns one T cell receptor (beta chain) sequence. Its cognate antigen is unknown. Unique-molecular-identifier-tagged TCR beta cDNA libraries were used. With roughly 0.85 to 11 million T cells as the source, some 500,000 cDNA molecules resulted. TCRdb called the PCR reads again in MiXCR, with one record for every CDR3 protein. The table records about 820,000 distinct CDR3 sequences, about 53% of them present only once. These data come from a study of post-analysis software for immune sequencing data. Study at large: Progressive-relapsing, secondary progressive and relapsing-remitting multiple sclerosis were among the disease courses included.

V lost 5 bases and J lost 6, with 17 bases in between. The CDR3 is 14 residues long. CDR1 is SGHTA, CDR2 FQGNSA, per germline. Study-level results: Significantly lower normalized Chao1 diversity was found in patients with multiple sclerosis relative to controls. With F measure, samples from one preparation batch clustered together strongly. TRBV5-6, TRBV5-1 and TRBV20-1 were among several TRBV segments more frequent in patients than controls.

The chain uses TRBV7-2 and TRBJ2-7; tentative D call: TRBD2 (5 bases). Sequenced material: blood. The sequence was obtained from a girl aged 10 to 17 with multiple sclerosis. The CDR3 loop reads CASSKRRGASEQYF. CDR3 DNA sequence: TGTGCCAGCAGCAAACGACGGGGAGCATCCGAGCAGTACTTC. Based on the CDR3 plus reference TRBV7-2 and TRBJ2-7, the full variable domain is GAGVSQSPSNKVTEKGKDVELRCDPISGHTALYWYRQSLGQGLEFLIYFQGNSAPDKSGLPSDRFSAERTGGSVSTLTIQRTQQEDSAVYLCASSKRRGASEQYFGPGTRLTVT.